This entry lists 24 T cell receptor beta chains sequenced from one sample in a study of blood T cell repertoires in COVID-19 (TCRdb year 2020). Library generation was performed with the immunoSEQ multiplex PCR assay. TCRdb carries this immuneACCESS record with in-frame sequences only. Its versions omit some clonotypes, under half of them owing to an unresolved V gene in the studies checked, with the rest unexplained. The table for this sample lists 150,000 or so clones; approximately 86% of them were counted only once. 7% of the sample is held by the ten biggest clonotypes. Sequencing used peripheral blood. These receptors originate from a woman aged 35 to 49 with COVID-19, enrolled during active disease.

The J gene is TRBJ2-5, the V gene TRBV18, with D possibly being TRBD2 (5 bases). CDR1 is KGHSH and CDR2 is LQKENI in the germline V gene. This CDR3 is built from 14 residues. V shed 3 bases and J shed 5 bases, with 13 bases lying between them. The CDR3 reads CASSPKPLAETQYF. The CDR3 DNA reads TGTGCCAGCTCACCTAAGCCCTTAGCGGAGACCCAGTACTTC.

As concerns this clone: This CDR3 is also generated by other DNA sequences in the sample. The CDR3 loop reads CASSFGLSETQYF. CDR3 DNA sequence: TGCGCCAGCAGCTTTGGACTATCGGAGACCCAGTACTTC. The rearrangement uses TRBV5-1 and TRBJ2-5; tentatively, D is TRBD2 (6 bases). The CDR3 is 13 amino acids. V was pared by 2 bases and J by 5 bases, with 10 bases between. Germline V gene lookup returns CDR1 SGHRS and CDR2 YFSETQ.

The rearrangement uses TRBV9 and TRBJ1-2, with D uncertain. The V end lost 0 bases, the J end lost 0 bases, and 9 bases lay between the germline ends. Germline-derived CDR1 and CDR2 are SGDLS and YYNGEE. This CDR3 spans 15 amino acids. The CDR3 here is CASSVGRRANYGYTF. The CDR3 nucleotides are TGTGCCAGCAGCGTAGGACGTCGGGCTAACTATGGCTACACCTTC. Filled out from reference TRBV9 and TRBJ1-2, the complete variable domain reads DSGVTQTPKHLITATGQRVTLRCSPRSGDLSVYWYQQSLDQGLQFLIQYYNGEERAKGNILERFSAQQFPDLHSELNLSSLELGDSALYFCASSVGRRANYGYTFGSGTRLTVV.

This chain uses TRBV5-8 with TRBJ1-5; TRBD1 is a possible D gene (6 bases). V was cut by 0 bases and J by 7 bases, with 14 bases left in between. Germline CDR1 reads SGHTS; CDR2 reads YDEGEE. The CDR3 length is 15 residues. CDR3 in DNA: TGTGCCAGCAGCTTGGGGGGGCCCCGGTCCCAGCCCCAGCATTTT. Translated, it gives CASSLGGPRSQPQHF.

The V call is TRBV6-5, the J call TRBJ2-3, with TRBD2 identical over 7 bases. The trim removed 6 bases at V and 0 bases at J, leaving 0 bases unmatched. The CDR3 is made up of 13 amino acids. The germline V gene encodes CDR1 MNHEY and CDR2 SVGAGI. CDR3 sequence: CASRAGSTDTQYF. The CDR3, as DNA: TGTGCCAGCAGAGCGGGAAGCACAGATACGCAGTATTTT.

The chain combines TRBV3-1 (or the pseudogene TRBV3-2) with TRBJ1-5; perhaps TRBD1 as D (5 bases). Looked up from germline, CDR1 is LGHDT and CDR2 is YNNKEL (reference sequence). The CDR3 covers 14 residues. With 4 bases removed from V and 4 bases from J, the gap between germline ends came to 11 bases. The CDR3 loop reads CASSLRQTNQPQHF. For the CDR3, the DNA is TGTGCCAGCAGCCTTAGACAGACAAATCAGCCCCAGCATTTT.

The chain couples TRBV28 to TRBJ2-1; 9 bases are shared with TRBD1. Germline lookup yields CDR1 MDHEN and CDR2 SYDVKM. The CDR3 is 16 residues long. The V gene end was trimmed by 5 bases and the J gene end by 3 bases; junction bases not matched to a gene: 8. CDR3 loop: CASSHGTGPDYNEQFF. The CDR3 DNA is TGTGCCAGCAGTCATGGGACAGGGCCTGACTACAATGAGCAGTTCTTC.

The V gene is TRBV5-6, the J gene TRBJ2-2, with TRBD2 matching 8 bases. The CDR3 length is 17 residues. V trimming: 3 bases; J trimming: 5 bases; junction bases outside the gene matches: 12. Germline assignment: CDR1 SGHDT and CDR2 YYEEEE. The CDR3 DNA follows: TGTGCCAGCAGCTCGCCGCAACTAGCGGTTGCGACCGGGGAGCTGTTTTTT. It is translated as CASSSPQLAVATGELFF.

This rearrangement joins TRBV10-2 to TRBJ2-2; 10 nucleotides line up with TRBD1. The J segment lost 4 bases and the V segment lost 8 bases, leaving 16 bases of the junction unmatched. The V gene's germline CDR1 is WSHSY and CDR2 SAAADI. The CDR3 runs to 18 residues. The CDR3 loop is CASLPPTGGAGSTGELFF. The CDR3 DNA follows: TGCGCCAGCCTGCCCCCGACAGGGGGCGCAGGAAGCACCGGGGAGCTGTTTTTT.

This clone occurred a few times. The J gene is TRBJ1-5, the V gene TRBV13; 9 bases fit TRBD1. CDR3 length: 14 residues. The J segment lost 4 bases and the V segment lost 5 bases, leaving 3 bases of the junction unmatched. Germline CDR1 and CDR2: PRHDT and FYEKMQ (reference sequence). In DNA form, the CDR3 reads TGTGCCAGCAGCCAGGGACAGGGAAATCAGCCCCAGCATTTT. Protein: CASSQGQGNQPQHF.

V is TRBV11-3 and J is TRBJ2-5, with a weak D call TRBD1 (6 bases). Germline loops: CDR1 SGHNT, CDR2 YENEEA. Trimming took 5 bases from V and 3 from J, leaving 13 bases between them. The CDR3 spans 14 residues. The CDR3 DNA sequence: TGTGCCAGCAGCGGCAGGGGTACGGAAGAGACCCAGTACTTC. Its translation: CASSGRGTEETQYF.

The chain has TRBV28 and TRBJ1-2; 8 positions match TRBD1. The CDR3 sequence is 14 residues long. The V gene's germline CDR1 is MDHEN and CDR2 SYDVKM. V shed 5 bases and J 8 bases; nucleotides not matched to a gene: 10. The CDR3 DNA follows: TGTGCCAGCAGTGGGGACAGGCAGAGTCTAGGCTACACCTTC. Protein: CASSGDRQSLGYTF.

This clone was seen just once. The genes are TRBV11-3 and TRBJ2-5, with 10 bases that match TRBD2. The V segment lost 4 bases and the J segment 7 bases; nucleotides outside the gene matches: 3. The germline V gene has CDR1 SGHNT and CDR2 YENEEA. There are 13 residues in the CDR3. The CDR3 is CASSSGLASTQYF. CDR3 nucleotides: TGTGCCAGCAGCTCGGGACTAGCGTCGACCCAGTACTTC.

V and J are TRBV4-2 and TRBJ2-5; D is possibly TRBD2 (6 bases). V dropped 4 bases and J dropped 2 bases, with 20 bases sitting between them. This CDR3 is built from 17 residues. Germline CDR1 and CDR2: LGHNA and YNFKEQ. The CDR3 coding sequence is TGTGCCAGCAGCCCCAACGTGCGAAGCGGGCTACAAGAGACCCAGTACTTC. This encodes CASSPNVRSGLQETQYF.

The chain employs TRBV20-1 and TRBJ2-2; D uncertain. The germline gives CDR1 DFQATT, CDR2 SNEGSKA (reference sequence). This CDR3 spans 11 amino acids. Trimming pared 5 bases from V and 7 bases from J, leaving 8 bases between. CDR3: CSAVGSGELFF. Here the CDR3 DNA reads TGCAGTGCTGTGGGCAGCGGGGAGCTGTTTTTT.

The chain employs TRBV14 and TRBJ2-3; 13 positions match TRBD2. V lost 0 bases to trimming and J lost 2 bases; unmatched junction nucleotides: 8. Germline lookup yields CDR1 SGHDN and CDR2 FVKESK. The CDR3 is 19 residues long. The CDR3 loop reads CASSQEGRLAGGNTDTQYF. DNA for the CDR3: TGTGCCAGCAGCCAAGAAGGTCGACTAGCGGGAGGAAACACAGATACGCAGTATTTT. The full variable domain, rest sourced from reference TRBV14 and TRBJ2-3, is EAGVTQFPSHSVIEKGQTVTLRCDPISGHDNLYWYRRVMGKEIKFLLHFVKESKQDESGMPNNRFLAERTGGTYSTLKVQPAELEDSGVYFCASSQEGRLAGGNTDTQYFGPGTRLTVL.

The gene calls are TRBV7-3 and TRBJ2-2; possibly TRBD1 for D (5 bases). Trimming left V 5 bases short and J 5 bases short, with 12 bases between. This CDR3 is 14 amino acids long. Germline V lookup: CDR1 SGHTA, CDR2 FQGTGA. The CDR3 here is CASSPGHRTGELFF. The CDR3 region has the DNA TGTGCCAGCAGCCCTGGACATCGGACCGGGGAGCTGTTTTTT.

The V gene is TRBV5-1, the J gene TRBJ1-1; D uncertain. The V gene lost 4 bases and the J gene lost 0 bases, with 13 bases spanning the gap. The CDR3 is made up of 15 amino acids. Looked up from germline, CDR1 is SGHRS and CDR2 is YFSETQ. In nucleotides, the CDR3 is TGCGCCAGCAGCCCCCGCGGGGAGATGAACACTGAAGCTTTCTTT. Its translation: CASSPRGEMNTEAFF.

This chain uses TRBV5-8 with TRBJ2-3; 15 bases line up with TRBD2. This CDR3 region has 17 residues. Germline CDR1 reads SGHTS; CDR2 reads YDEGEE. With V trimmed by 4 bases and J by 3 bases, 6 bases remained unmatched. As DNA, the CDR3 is TGTGCCAGCAGCCTCGGACTAGCGGGGGGGCGAACAGATACGCAGTATTTT. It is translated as CASSLGLAGGRTDTQYF. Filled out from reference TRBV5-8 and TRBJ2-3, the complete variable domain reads EAGVTQSPTHLIKTRGQQATLRCSPISGHTSVYWYQQALGLGLQFLLWYDEGEERNRGNFPPRFSGRQFPNYSSELNVNALELEDSALYLCASSLGLAGGRTDTQYFGPGTRLTVL.

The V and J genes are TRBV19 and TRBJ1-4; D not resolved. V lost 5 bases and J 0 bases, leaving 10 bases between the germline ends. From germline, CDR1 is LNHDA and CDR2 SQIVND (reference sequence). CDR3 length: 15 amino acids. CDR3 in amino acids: CASSVLSSTNEKLFF. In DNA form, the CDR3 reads TGTGCCAGTAGTGTTCTGTCTTCAACTAATGAAAAACTGTTTTTT.

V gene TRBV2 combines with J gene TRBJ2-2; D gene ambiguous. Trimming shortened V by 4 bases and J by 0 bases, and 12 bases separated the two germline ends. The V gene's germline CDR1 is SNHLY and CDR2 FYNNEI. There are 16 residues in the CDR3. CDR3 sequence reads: CASSARFAPNTGELFF. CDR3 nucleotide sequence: TGTGCCAGCAGTGCCCGGTTCGCGCCGAACACCGGGGAGCTGTTTTTT.

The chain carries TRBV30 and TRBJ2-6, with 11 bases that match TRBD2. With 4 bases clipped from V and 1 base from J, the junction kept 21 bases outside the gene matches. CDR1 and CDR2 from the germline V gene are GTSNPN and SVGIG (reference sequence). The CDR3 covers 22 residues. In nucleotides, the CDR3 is TGTGCCTGGAACCTTGGGGACCAGTGGACTAGCGGGTACTTTTCTGGGGCCAACGTCCTGACTTTC. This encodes CAWNLGDQWTSGYFSGANVLTF.

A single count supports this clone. Here the CDR3 reads CASRSSRDTEAFF. CDR3 bases: TGTGCCAGCAGGTCCTCCAGGGACACTGAAGCTTTCTTT. The V gene is TRBV6-5, the J gene TRBJ1-1; the D gene is possibly TRBD1 (5 bases). Germline CDR1 is MNHEY and CDR2 is SVGAGI. V was trimmed by 6 bases and J by 3 bases, leaving 11 bases between them. The CDR3 has 13 residues.

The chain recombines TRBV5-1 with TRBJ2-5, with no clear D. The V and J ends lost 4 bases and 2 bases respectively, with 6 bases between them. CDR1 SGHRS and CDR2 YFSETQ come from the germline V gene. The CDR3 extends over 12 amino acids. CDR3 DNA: TGCGCCAGCAGCCCCCGGCAAGAGACCCAGTACTTC. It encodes CASSPRQETQYF.